This TCR beta chain was sequenced during a study of blood T cell repertoires in COVID-19. Trimming took 1 base from V and 6 from J, leaving 13 bases between them. CDR1 MGHRA and CDR2 YSYEKL come from the germline V gene. The CDR3 loop spans 15 amino acids. Using immunoSEQ multiplex PCR, the repertoire was profiled, and TCRdb retains in-frame clones only, with some absent. The sample contains around 190,000 clones, 81% of which appear only once. J is TRBJ2-1 and V is TRBV4-1, with D hard to call. Sequenced sample: PBMCs or T cells enriched from blood (not recorded which). This sequence was found in a man aged 40-49 years who had recovered from COVID-19. CDR3 loop: CASSQGLEELNEQFF. The DNA of the CDR3 is TGCGCCAGCAGCCAAGGGTTAGAGGAACTCAATGAGCAGTTCTTC.